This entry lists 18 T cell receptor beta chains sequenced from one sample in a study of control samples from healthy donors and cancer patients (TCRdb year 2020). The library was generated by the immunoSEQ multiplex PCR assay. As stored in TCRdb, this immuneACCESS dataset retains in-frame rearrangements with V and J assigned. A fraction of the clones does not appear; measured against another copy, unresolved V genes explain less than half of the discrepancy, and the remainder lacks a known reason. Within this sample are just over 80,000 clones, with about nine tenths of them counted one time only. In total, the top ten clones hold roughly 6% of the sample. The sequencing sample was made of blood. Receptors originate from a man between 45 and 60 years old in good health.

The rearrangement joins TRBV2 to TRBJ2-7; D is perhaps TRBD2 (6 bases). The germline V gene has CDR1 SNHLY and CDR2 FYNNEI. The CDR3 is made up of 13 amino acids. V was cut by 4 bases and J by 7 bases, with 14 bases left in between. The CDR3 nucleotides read TGTGCCAGCAGTGCATGGGACTTTGGGGAGCAGTACTTC. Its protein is CASSAWDFGEQYF. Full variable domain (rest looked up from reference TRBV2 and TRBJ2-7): EPEVTQTPSHQVTQMGQEVILRCVPISNHLYFYWYRQILGQKVEFLVSFYNNEISEKSEIFDDQFSVERPDGSNFTLKIRSTKLEDSAMYFCASSAWDFGEQYFGPGTRLTVT.

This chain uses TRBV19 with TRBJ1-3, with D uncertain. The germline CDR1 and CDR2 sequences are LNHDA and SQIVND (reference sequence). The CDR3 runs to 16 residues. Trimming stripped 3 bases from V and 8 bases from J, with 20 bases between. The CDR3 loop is CASSMVAASATDTIYF. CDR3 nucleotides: TGTGCCAGTAGTATGGTCGCGGCCAGCGCGACGGACACCATATATTTT.

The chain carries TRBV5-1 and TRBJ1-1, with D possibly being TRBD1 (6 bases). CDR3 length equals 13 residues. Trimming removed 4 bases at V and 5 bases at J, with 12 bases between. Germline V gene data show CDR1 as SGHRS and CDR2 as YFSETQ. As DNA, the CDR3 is TGCGCCAGCAGCCCAACAGGGAGGACTGAAGCTTTCTTT. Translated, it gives CASSPTGRTEAFF.

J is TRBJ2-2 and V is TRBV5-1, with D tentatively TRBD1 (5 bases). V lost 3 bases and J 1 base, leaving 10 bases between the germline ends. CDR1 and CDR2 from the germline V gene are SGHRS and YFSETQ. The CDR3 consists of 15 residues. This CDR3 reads CASSSRAGNTGELFF. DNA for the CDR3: TGCGCCAGCAGCTCCAGGGCCGGGAACACCGGGGAGCTGTTTTTT.

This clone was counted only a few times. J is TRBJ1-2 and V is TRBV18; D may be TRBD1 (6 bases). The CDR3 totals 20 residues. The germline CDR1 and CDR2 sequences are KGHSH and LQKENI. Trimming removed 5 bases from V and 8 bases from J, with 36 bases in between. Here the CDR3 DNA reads TGTGCCAGCTCAGCGTCTCTACAGGGCGCGAGCGGCTCGCGAGCGGGGGGCTACACCTTC. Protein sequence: CASSASLQGASGSRAGGYTF.

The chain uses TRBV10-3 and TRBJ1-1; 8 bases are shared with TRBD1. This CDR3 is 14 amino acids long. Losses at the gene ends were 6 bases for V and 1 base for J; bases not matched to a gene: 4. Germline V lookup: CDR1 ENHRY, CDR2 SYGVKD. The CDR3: CAIRSGTGNTEAFF. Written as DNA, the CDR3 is TGTGCCATCAGGTCCGGGACAGGGAACACTGAAGCTTTCTTT.

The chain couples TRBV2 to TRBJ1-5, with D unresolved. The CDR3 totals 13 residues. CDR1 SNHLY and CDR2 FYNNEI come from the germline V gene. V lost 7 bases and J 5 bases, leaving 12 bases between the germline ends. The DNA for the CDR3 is TGTGCCAGCACCCCATCCCGGTATCAGCCCCAGCATTTT. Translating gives CASTPSRYQPQHF.

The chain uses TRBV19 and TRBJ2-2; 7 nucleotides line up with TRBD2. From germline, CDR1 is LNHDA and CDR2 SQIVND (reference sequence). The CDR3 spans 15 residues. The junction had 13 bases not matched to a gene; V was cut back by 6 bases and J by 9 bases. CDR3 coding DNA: TGTGCCAGTAGACCTAGCGGTGGACCCGGAAGGGAGCTGTTTTTT. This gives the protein CASRPSGGPGRELFF.

CDR3: CASSQDPKSGGDPSYNEQFF. In DNA, the CDR3 is TGTGCCAGCAGCCAAGATCCTAAAAGCGGGGGAGACCCCTCCTACAATGAGCAGTTCTTC. The chain combines TRBV4-2 with TRBJ2-1; 8 bases are shared with TRBD2. The CDR3 is 20 amino acids. The germline V gene encodes CDR1 LGHNA and CDR2 YNFKEQ. The trim removed 0 bases at V and 0 bases at J, leaving 13 bases unmatched.

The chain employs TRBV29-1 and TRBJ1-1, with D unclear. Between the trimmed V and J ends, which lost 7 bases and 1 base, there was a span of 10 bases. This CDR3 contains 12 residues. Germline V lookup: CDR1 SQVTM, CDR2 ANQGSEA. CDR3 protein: CSGGPANTEAFF. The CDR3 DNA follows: TGCAGCGGTGGACCCGCGAACACTGAAGCTTTCTTT.

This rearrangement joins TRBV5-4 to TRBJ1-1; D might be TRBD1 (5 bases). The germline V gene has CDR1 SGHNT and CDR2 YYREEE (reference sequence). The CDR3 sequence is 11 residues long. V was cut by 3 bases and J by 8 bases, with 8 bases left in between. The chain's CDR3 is CASSWGREAFF. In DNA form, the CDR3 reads TGTGCCAGCAGCTGGGGCAGAGAAGCTTTCTTT.

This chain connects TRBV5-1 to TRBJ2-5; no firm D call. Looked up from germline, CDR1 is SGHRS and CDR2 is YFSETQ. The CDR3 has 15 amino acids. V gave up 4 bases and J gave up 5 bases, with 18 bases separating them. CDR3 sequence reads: CASSALPGPMETQYF. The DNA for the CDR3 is TGCGCCAGCAGCGCTCTACCCGGGCCCATGGAGACCCAGTACTTC.

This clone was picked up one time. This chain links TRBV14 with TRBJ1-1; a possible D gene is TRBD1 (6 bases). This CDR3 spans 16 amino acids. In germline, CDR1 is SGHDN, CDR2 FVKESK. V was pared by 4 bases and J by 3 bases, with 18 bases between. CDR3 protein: CASSRSTGRWDTEAFF. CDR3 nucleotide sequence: TGTGCCAGCAGCCGCTCAACAGGGAGGTGGGACACTGAAGCTTTCTTT.

For the CDR3, the DNA is TGCAGTGCTAGAGATCGGGATACGCAGTATTTT. Its translation is CSARDRDTQYF. V and J are TRBV20-1 and TRBJ2-3; D uncertain. Per the germline V gene, CDR1 is DFQATT and CDR2 is SNEGSKA (reference sequence). Trimming stripped 0 bases from V and 6 bases from J, with 4 bases between. CDR3 length equals 11 residues.

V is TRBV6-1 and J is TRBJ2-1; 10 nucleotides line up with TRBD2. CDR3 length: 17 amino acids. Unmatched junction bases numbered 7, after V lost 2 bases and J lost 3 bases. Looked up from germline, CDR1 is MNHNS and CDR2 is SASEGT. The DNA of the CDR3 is TGTGCCAGCAGTGAAAAGTCTAGCGGGGGACTCTACAATGAGCAGTTCTTC. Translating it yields CASSEKSSGGLYNEQFF.

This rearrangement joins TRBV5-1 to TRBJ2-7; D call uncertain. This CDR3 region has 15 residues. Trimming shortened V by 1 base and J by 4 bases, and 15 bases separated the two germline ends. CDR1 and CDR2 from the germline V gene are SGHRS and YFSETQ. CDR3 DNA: TGCGCCAGCAGCTTGACCAGCCCCTCTATTTACGAGCAGTACTTC. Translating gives CASSLTSPSIYEQYF. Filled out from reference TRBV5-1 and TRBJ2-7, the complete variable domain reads KAGVTQTPRYLIKTRGQQVTLSCSPISGHRSVSWYQQTPGQGLQFLFEYFSETQRNKGNFPGRFSGRQFSNSRSEMNVSTLELGDSALYLCASSLTSPSIYEQYFGPGTRLTVT.

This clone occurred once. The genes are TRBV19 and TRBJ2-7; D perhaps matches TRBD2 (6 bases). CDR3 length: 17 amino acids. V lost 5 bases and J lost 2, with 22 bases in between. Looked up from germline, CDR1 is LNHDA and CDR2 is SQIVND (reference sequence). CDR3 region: CASSPANPSVGTYEQYF. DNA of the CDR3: TGTGCCAGTAGTCCCGCTAACCCTAGCGTGGGGACCTACGAGCAGTACTTC.

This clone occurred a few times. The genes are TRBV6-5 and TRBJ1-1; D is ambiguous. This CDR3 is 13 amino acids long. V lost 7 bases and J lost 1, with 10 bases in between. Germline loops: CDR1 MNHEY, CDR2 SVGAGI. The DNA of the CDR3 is TGTGCCAGCACCCTACGGGAGAACACTGAAGCTTTCTTT. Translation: CASTLRENTEAFF.